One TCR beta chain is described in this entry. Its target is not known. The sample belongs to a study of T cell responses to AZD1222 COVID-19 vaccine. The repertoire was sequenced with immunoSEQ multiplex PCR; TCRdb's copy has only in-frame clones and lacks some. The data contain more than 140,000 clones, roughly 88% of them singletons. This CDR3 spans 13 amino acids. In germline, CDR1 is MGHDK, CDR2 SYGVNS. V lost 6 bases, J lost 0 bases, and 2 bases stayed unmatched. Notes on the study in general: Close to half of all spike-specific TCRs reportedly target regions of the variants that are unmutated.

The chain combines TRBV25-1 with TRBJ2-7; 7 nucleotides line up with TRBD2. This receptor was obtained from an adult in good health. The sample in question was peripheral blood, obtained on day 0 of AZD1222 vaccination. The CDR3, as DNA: TGTGCCAGCAGACCTAGCGGCTCCTACGAGCAGTACTTC. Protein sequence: CASRPSGSYEQYF.